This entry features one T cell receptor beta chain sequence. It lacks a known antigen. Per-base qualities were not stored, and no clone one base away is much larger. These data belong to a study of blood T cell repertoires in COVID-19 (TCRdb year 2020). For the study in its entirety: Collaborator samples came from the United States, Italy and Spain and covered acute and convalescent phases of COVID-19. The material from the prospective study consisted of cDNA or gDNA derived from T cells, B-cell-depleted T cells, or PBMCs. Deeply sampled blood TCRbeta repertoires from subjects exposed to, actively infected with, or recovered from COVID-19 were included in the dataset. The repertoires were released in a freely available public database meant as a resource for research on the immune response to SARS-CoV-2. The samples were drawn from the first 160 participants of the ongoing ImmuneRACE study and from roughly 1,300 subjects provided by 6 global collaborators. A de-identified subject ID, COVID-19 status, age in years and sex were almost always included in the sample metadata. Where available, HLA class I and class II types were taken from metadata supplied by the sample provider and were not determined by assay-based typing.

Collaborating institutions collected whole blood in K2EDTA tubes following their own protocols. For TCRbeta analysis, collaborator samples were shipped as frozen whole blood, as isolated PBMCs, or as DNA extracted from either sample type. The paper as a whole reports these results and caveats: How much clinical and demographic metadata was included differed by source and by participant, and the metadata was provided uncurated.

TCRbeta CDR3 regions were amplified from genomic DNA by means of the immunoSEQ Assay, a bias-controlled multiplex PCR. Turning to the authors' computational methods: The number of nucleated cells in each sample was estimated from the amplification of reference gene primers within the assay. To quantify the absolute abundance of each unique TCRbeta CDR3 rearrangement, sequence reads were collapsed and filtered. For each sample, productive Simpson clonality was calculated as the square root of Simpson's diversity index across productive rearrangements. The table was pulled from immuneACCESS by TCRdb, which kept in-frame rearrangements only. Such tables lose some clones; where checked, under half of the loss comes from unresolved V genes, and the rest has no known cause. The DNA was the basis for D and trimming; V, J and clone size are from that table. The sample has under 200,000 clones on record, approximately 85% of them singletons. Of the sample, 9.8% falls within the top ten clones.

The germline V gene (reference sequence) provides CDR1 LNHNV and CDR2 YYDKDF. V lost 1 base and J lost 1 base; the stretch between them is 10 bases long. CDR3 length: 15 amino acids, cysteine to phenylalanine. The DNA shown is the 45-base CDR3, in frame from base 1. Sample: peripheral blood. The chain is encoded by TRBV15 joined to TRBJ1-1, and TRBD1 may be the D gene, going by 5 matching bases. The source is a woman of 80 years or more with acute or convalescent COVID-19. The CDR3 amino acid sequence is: CATSRGTPSNTEAFF. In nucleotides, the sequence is TGTGCCACCAGCAGAGGGACACCTTCGAACACTGAAGCTTTCTTT. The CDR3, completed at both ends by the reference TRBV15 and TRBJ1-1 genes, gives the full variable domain DAMVIQNPRYQVTQFGKPVTLSCSQTLNHNVMYWYQQKSSQAPKLLFHYYDKDFNNEADTPDNFQSRRPNTSFCFLDIRSPGLGDTAMYLCATSRGTPSNTEAFFGQGTRLTVV.